This is a list of T cell receptor beta chains from one sample in a study of identical twins. TCRdb analysed the 5' RACE reads with MiXCR anew, one entry per CDR3 protein. The table lists over 550,000 distinct CDR3 sequences, under 8.5% of them singletons. These data are also associated with another study on yellow fever vaccine responses in identical twins.

Sequencing input: PBMCs. These receptors were taken from a woman aged 18-29 years in good health. Each CDR3 is given with its conserved first and last residue. Fields, in order: clone size, J gene, D gene, V gene, CDR3 DNA, CDR3 protein. The D gene is left open where the match is weak. Clone sizes are given selectively: once, few, many, or a class where the clone is expanded.

>.|TRBJ2-2|.|TRBV10-1
TGCGCCAGCAGTGACGGTACTACCGGGGAGCTGTTTTTT
CASSDGTTGELFF
>.|TRBJ2-5|TRBD2|TRBV20-1
TGCAGTGCTAGAGATGGGCTAGCGGGGGATGTTGAGACCCAGTACTTC
CSARDGLAGDVETQYF
>many|TRBJ1-6|.|TRBV12-3/TRBV12-4
TGTGCCAGCAGGAAGGACATAGTCGATAATTCACCCCTCCACTTT
CASRKDIVDNSPLHF
>few|TRBJ2-3|.|TRBV4-1
TGCGCCAGCACATCGGAAGATACGCAGTATTTT
CASTSEDTQYF
>many|TRBJ2-1|TRBD1|TRBV20-1
TGCAGTGCGGCCACAGGGGGCCGTGAGCAGTTCTTC
CSAATGGREQFF
>.|TRBJ2-1|.|TRBV5-1
TGCGCCAGCAGCAGCCTAGACAGTAAGGATGAGCAGTTCTTC
CASSSLDSKDEQFF
>.|TRBJ1-2|TRBD1|TRBV29-1
TGCAGCGTTCGTTGGAGGGGGCAAAACTATGGCTACACCTTC
CSVRWRGQNYGYTF
>many|TRBJ2-1|.|TRBV6-1
TGTGCCAGCAGTCGCAGCTCGGTGAGCTCCTACAATGAGCAGTTCTTC
CASSRSSVSSYNEQFF
>many|TRBJ1-6|TRBD1|TRBV20-1
TGCAGTGCTCAAGACAGGGCCACGGGAAATTCACCCCTCCACTTT
CSAQDRATGNSPLHF
>many|TRBJ2-3|.|TRBV20-1
TGCAGTGCTAGTTCAGGGAGCACAGATACGCAGTATTTT
CSASSGSTDTQYF
>many|TRBJ1-2|.|TRBV5-6
TGTGCCAGCAGCTTGGATTCTGGGGACGGCTACACCTTC
CASSLDSGDGYTF
>.|TRBJ2-3|.|TRBV20-1
TGCAGTGCTAGATCATCAGATACGCAGTATTTT
CSARSSDTQYF
>few|TRBJ2-2|.|TRBV6-5
TGTGCCAGCAGTTTGGGCACGGCCACGAACACCGGGGAGCTGTTTTTT
CASSLGTATNTGELFF
>many|TRBJ1-1|TRBD1|TRBV29-1
TGCAGCGTTGAAAGGGACAGTCGCCCTGAAGCTTTCTTT
CSVERDSRPEAFF
>many|TRBJ2-5|.|TRBV20-1
TGCAGTGCTACCCAGAGGGGTTGGTACCAAGAGACCCAGTACTTC
CSATQRGWYQETQYF
>.|TRBJ2-3|TRBD2|TRBV12-3/TRBV12-4
TGTGCCAGCAGGGGGACTAGCGGGAGCCTAGGGGATACGCAGTATTTT
CASRGTSGSLGDTQYF
>many|TRBJ1-1|TRBD1|TRBV5-1
TGCGCCAGCAGCCCTGGAGAAGGGACAGCTGAAGCTTTCTTT
CASSPGEGTAEAFF
>many|TRBJ2-4|.|TRBV7-9
TGTGCCAGCAGCATGGCAGCAAACATTCAGTACTTC
CASSMAANIQYF
>.|TRBJ2-5|.|TRBV5-1
TGCGCCAGCAGCTTGGAAGTTCTACAAGAGACCCAGTACTTC
CASSLEVLQETQYF
>many|TRBJ2-1|.|TRBV7-9
TGTGCCAGCAGCTCCCCTCCCTACAATGAGCAGTTCTTC
CASSSPPYNEQFF
>many|TRBJ2-5|TRBD1|TRBV9
TGTGCCAGCAGCCCCCGCTCCGGGACAGGGGGGGAGACCCAGTACTTC
CASSPRSGTGGETQYF
>.|TRBJ2-1|.|TRBV29-1
TGCAGCGCCGGGTATTTGGGGTCTGCCCCCGGTGAGCAGTTCTTC
CSAGYLGSAPGEQFF
>.|TRBJ2-7|.|TRBV28
TGTGCCAGCAGTTTGAGGGGCTATAGCGAGCAGTACTTC
CASSLRGYSEQYF
>few|TRBJ1-1|.|TRBV7-7
TGTGCCAGCAGGAATCAATCTGGGATTGCTCTCCCTTACACTGAAGCTTTCTTT
CASRNQSGIALPYTEAFF
>few|TRBJ2-5|TRBD2|TRBV27
TGTGCCAGCAGTTTAAAAGCGGGAGGGCCGGAGACCCAGTACTTC
CASSLKAGGPETQYF
>many|TRBJ2-7|.|TRBV5-1
TGCGCCAGCAATCCGGAAAACGCCTACGAGCAGTACTTC
CASNPENAYEQYF
>many|TRBJ2-1|.|TRBV11-2
TGTGCCAGCAGCTCCCGGACTCCCTACAATGAGCAGTTCTTC
CASSSRTPYNEQFF
>.|TRBJ2-5|TRBD2|TRBV2
TGTGCCAGCAGTGACCCTCCTAGCGGACCTCCTCAAAGGGGCCAGTACTTC
CASSDPPSGPPQRGQYF
>.|TRBJ2-2|.|TRBV29-1
TGCAGCGCAAGTGACAATACGAACACCGGGGAGCTGTTTTTT
CSASDNTNTGELFF
>.|TRBJ2-2|.|TRBV2
TGTGCCAGTTTGAATCGGCCCGGGGAGCTGTTTTTT
CASLNRPGELFF
>many|TRBJ1-1|.|TRBV4-1
TGCGCCAGCAGCTACACTATGAACACTGAAGCTTTCTTT
CASSYTMNTEAFF
>many|TRBJ2-2|.|TRBV11-1
TGTGCCAGCAGCTTCCGTGTGGACACCGGGGAGCTGTTTTTT
CASSFRVDTGELFF
>.|TRBJ2-1|TRBD2|TRBV7-2
TGTGCCAGCACAGACGTTCGGACTAGCGGGGGGTACAATGAGCAGTTCTTC
CASTDVRTSGGYNEQFF
>.|TRBJ2-7|.|TRBV12-3/TRBV12-4
TGTGCCAGCAGAAAACAGGGCTACTCCTACGAGCAGTACTTC
CASRKQGYSYEQYF
>few|TRBJ2-1|.|TRBV6-2/TRBV6-3
TGTGCCAGCAGTTCTGGGGCAAACTACAATGAGCAGTTCTTC
CASSSGANYNEQFF
>few|TRBJ2-1|.|TRBV5-1
TGCGCCAGCAGCTTGCACAGCACCTACAATGAGCAGTTCTTC
CASSLHSTYNEQFF
>few|TRBJ2-3|.|TRBV20-1
TGCAGTGCTAGGGGGCGTGGGCGGGTGTACACAGATACGCAGTATTTT
CSARGRGRVYTDTQYF
>many|TRBJ1-2|.|TRBV12-3/TRBV12-4
TGTGCCAGCAGTTTAGTAGTTACACCCAACTATGGCTACACCTTC
CASSLVVTPNYGYTF